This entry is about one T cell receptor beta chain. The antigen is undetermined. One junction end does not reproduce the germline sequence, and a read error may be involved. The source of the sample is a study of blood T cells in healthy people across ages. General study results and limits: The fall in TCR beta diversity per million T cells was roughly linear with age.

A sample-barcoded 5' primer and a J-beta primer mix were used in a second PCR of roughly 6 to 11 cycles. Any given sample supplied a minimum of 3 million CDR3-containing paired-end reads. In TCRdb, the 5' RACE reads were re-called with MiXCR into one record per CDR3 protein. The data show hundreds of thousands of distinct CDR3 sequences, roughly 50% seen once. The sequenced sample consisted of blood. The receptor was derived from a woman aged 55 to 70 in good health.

In DNA form, the CDR3 reads TGCGCCAACAGCTTGGGACCAGCGGGAGGATCACGAAATGAGCAGTTCTTC. It encodes CANSLGPAGGSRNEQFF. The chain recombines TRBV5-1 with TRBJ2-1; 9 nucleotides align to TRBD2. The CDR3 covers 17 residues. The germline CDR1 and CDR2 sequences are SGHRS and YFSETQ.